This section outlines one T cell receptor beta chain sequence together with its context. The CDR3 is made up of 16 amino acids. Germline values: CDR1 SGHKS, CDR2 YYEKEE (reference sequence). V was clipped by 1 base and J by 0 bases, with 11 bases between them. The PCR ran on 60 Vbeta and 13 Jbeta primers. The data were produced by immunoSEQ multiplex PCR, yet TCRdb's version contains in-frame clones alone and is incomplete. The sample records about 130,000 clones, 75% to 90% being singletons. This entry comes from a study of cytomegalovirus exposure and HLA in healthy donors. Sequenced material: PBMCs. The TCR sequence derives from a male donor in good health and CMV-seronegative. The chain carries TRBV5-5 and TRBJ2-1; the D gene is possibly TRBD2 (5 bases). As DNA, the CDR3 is TGTGCCAGCAGCTTGTACGGGGTGAGCTCCTACAATGAGCAGTTCTTC. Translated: CASSLYGVSSYNEQFF. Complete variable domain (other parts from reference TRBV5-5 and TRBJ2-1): DAGVTQSPTHLIKTRGQQVTLRCSPISGHKSVSWYQQVLGQGPQFIFQYYEKEERGRGNFPDRFSARQFPNYSSELNVNALLLGDSALYLCASSLYGVSSYNEQFFGPGTRLTVL.